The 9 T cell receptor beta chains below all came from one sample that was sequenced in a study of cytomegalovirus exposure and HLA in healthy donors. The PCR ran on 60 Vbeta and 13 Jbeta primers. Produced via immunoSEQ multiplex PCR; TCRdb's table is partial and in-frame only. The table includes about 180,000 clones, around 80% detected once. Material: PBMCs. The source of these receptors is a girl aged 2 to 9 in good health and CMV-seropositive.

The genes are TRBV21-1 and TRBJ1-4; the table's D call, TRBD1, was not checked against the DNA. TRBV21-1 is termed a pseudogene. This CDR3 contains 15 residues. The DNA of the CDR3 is TGTGCCAGCAGCAAAGAAGACAGGGGGCGCGAAAAACTGTTTTTT. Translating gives CASSKEDRGREKLFF.

The CDR3 spells CASSRGQESSYEQYF. The CDR3 DNA follows: TGCGCCAGCAGCCGCGGACAGGAGAGCTCCTACGAGCAGTACTTC. This chain uses TRBV5-1 with TRBJ2-7, with 7 positions matching TRBD1. Germline lookup yields CDR1 SGHRS and CDR2 YFSETQ. V trimming: 4 bases; J trimming: 0 bases; junction bases outside the gene matches: 7. The CDR3 loop spans 15 amino acids.

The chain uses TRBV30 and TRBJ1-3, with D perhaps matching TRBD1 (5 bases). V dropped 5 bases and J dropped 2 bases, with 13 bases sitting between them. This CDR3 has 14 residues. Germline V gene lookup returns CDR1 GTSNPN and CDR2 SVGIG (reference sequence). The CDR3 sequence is CAWGKGTPGNTIYF. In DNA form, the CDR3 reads TGTGCCTGGGGGAAGGGGACTCCTGGAAACACCATATATTTT.

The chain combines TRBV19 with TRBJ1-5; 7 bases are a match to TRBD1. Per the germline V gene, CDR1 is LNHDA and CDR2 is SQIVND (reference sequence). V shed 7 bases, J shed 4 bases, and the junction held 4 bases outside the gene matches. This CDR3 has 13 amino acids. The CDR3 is CASNQGVNQPQHF. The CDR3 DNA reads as TGTGCCAGTAATCAGGGGGTAAATCAGCCCCAGCATTTT.

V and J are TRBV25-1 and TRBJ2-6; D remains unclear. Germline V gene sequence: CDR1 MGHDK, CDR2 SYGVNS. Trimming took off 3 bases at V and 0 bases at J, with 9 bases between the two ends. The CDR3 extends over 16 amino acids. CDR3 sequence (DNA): TGTGCCAGCAGTGAGACTCGAAGCTCTGGGGCCAACGTCCTGACTTTC. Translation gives CASSETRSSGANVLTF.

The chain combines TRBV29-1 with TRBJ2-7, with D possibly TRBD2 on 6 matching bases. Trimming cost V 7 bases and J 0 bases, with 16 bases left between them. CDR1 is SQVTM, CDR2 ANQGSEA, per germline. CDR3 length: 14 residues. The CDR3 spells CSARIREYSYEQYF. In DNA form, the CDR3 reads TGCAGCGCCCGGATCCGGGAGTACTCCTACGAGCAGTACTTC.

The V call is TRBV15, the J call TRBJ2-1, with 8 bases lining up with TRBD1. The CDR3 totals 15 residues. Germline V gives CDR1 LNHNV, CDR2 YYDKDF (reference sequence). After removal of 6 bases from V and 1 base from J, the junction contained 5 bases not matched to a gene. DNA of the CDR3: TGTGCCACCAGTCTGGACAGGGAGTCCTACAATGAGCAGTTCTTC. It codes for CATSLDRESYNEQFF.

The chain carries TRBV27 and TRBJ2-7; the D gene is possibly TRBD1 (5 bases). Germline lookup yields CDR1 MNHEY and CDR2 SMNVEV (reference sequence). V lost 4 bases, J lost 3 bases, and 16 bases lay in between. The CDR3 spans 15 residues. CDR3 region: CASSSPQGRVYEQYF. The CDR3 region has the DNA TGTGCCAGCAGTTCGCCTCAGGGTAGGGTCTACGAGCAGTACTTC.

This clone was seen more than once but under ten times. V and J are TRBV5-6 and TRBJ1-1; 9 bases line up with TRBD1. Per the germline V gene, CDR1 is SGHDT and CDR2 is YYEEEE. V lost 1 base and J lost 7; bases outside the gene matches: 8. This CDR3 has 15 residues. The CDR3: CASSLRIGTGSEAFF. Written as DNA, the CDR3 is TGTGCCAGCAGCTTGAGGATTGGGACAGGGAGTGAAGCTTTCTTT.